The following is a T cell receptor (beta chain) sequence with its context. Sequencing used immunoSEQ multiplex PCR; TCRdb keeps in-frame clones, though not all of them. The sample shows roughly 150,000 clones, roughly four fifths of them seen only once. This record belongs to a study of blood T cell repertoires in COVID-19. Overall study context: PBMCs, B-cell-depleted T cells, or T cells were the source of the cDNA or gDNA that made up the material.

Adults between about 18 and 89 years of age took part from approximately 24 US areas. Two negative PCRs, clearance, or symptom resolution were required of recovered Cohort 3 donors. The CDR3 runs 16 residues. The germline V gene encodes CDR1 SGDLS and CDR2 YYNGEE. The germline V and J ends were trimmed by 0 bases and 5 bases, with 17 bases remaining between them. This clonotype was sampled from a man between 50 and 59 years old who had recovered from COVID-19. Material for sequencing was PBMCs or T cells enriched from blood (not recorded which). The chain is built from TRBV9 and TRBJ1-1, with D maybe TRBD1 (5 bases). The CDR3 reads CASSVDPQLRGTEAFF. In DNA, the CDR3 is TGTGCCAGCAGCGTAGATCCACAATTACGGGGGACTGAAGCTTTCTTT.